This TCR beta chain was documented in a study of blood T cell repertoires in COVID-19. Background on the study: Donors in the United States, Italy and Spain gave samples during acute or convalescent COVID-19.

As handled by the study authors: Counts of nucleated cells, estimated from reference gene primer amplification, were obtained. Libraries were prepared by immunoSEQ multiplex PCR; TCRdb keeps only in-frame clonotypes and omits some of them. V and J calls and clone size are those listed in that table; D and trimming were worked out from the DNA. The sample shows roughly 50,000 clones, about nine tenths of them seen only once. The Seattle site enrolled patients during active infection and followed them longitudinally. This clone was found once. V gave up 5 bases and J gave up 4 bases; unmatched junction bases: 4. CDR3 size: 16 residues. Looked up from germline, CDR1 is SGHTA and CDR2 is FQGNSA.

The clonotype was recovered from a woman older than 75 with COVID-19, enrolled during active disease. Sequencing was done on a sample of peripheral blood. The V call is TRBV7-2, the J call TRBJ2-2, with 13 nucleotides matching TRBD2. CDR3 amino acids: CASSKGLAGATGELFF. The DNA for the CDR3 is TGTGCCAGCAGCAAAGGACTAGCGGGAGCCACCGGGGAGCTGTTTTTT.